These 31 T cell receptor beta chains were sequenced from one sample in a study of cytomegalovirus exposure and HLA in healthy donors. The study ran its PCR with 60 Vbeta and 13 Jbeta primers. Here immunoSEQ multiplex PCR was the method, and the copy in TCRdb shows in-frame clones only, minus some. The sample lists about 92,000 clones; 77% were seen once. The sample taken for sequencing was PBMCs. The origin of the receptors is a man aged 50-60 years in good health and CMV-seropositive.

Points on this clone: An end of the junction differs from the germline gene, which may be a read error. This rearrangement joins TRBV7-9 to TRBJ1-2, with 7 bases lining up with TRBD1. CDR3 size: 14 residues. Germline CDR1 reads SEHNR; CDR2 reads FQNEAQ (reference sequence). CDR3 nucleotide sequence: TGTTCCAGCAGCTTAGAGGGGGCGCGATATGGCTACACCTTC. Translated: CSSSLEGARYGYTF.

For this clone: This same CDR3 is encoded by further DNA sequences in the sample. The V call is TRBV4-2, the J call TRBJ1-4; 7 bases are a match to TRBD1. The V gene's germline CDR1 is LGHNA and CDR2 YNFKEQ. The length of the CDR3 is 15 residues. V was pared by 4 bases and J by 8 bases, with 10 bases of the junction left unmatched. The CDR3 bases are TGTGCCAGCAGCCCTGGGTCGACAGGGACCGAAAAACTGTTTTTT. Its translation: CASSPGSTGTEKLFF.

This clone came up a few times. This sequence joins TRBV2 and TRBJ1-1; D ambiguous. The CDR3 sequence is 14 residues long. Germline-derived CDR1 and CDR2 are SNHLY and FYNNEI. The V gene lost 4 bases and the J gene lost 1 base, with 10 bases spanning the gap. In DNA, the CDR3 is TGTGCCAGCAGTGCACGGTCAACGAACACTGAAGCTTTCTTT. Translation: CASSARSTNTEAFF.

The chain has TRBV27 and TRBJ1-1; D uncertain. The germline V gene has CDR1 MNHEY and CDR2 SMNVEV (reference sequence). Trimming took 1 base from V and 6 from J, leaving 15 bases between them. The length of the CDR3 is 15 residues. The CDR3, as DNA: TGTGCCAGCAGTTTATGGCCGGAGCCCAACCCTGAAGCTTTCTTT. As protein: CASSLWPEPNPEAFF.

This clone was observed once. This chain joins TRBV27 and TRBJ2-6, with TRBD1 as a possible D gene (5 bases). Germline V gene lookup returns CDR1 MNHEY and CDR2 SMNVEV (reference sequence). The CDR3 covers 15 residues. Between the trimmed V and J ends, which lost 6 bases and 0 bases, there was a span of 9 bases. The CDR3 DNA reads as TGTGCCAGCAGCCCAGACAGCTCTGGGGCCAACGTCCTGACTTTC. It is translated as CASSPDSSGANVLTF. Based on the CDR3 plus reference TRBV27 and TRBJ2-6, the full variable domain is EAQVTQNPRYLITVTGKKLTVTCSQNMNHEYMSWYRQDPGLGLRQIYYSMNVEVTDKGDVPEGYKVSRKEKRNFPLILESPSPNQTSLYFCASSPDSSGANVLTFGAGSRLTVL.

The V call is TRBV10-3, the J call TRBJ2-2; D unclear. The CDR3 has 14 residues. Germline V lookup: CDR1 ENHRY, CDR2 SYGVKD. Trimming removed 4 bases at V and 4 bases at J, with 10 bases between. The CDR3 protein is CAISGDMGTGELFF. In nucleotides, the CDR3 is TGTGCCATCAGTGGTGACATGGGCACCGGGGAGCTGTTTTTT.

The rearrangement links TRBV27 to TRBJ1-2; 10 bases line up with TRBD1. The CDR3 has 15 amino acids. In germline, CDR1 is MNHEY, CDR2 SMNVEV (reference sequence). The V gene end was trimmed by 6 bases and the J gene end by 8 bases; junction bases not matched to a gene: 12. DNA for the CDR3: TGTGCCAGCAGCAAAGACAGGGGGCACCTCAGAGGCTACACCTTC. This encodes CASSKDRGHLRGYTF.

The V call is TRBV11-2, the J call TRBJ2-5, with 7 bases lining up with TRBD1. Per germline, CDR1 SGHAT and CDR2 FQNNGV. Germline trimming cut 5 bases from V and 1 base from J; bases unmatched to any gene: 4. The CDR3 contains 14 residues. Here the CDR3 DNA reads TGTGCCAGCAGCCATCGGACAGGCCAAGAGACCCAGTACTTC. It yields the protein CASSHRTGQETQYF.

The V gene is TRBV25-1, the J gene TRBJ1-1; tentatively, D is TRBD1 (6 bases). V shed 4 bases and J shed 4 bases, with 10 bases lying between them. CDR3 length: 13 residues. Germline V lookup: CDR1 MGHDK, CDR2 SYGVNS. CDR3 DNA: TGTGCCAGCAGTGTTACAGGGTTCACTGAAGCTTTCTTT. Its translation is CASSVTGFTEAFF.

V usage is TRBV30 and J usage is TRBJ2-4, with 8 bases fitting TRBD2. After removal of 6 bases from V and 3 bases from J, the junction contained 7 bases not matched to a gene. The CDR3 spans 14 residues. CDR1 is GTSNPN and CDR2 is SVGIG in the germline V gene (reference sequence). The CDR3 sequence is CACMISGDKNIQYF. In nucleotides, the CDR3 is TGTGCCTGTATGATTAGCGGGGACAAAAACATTCAGTACTTC. The full variable domain, in which reference TRBV30 and TRBJ2-4 provide the parts outside the CDR3, is SQTIHQWPATLVQPVGSPLSLECTVEGTSNPNLYWYRQAAGRGLQLLFYSVGIGQISSEVPQNLSASRPQDRQFILSSKKLLLSDSGFYLCACMISGDKNIQYFGAGTRLSVL.

This clone has a handful of counts. This rearrangement joins TRBV5-6 to TRBJ1-4; D is perhaps TRBD1 (6 bases). Germline V lookup: CDR1 SGHDT, CDR2 YYEEEE. The V gene lost 2 bases and the J gene lost 0 bases, with 14 bases spanning the gap. The CDR3 has 17 residues. The CDR3, as DNA: TGTGCCAGCAGCTTAAAGGGACACCGGGCAACTAATGAAAAACTGTTTTTT. This sequence encodes CASSLKGHRATNEKLFF.

This chain uses TRBV19 with TRBJ1-5; 7 bases align to TRBD1. CDR3 length: 18 amino acids. Germline values: CDR1 LNHDA, CDR2 SQIVND (reference sequence). With V trimmed by 3 bases and J by 2 bases, 13 bases remained unmatched. This chain's CDR3 is CASSIPRGRSLGNQPQHF. CDR3 bases: TGTGCCAGTAGTATCCCCAGGGGGAGGTCGTTGGGCAATCAGCCCCAGCATTTT.

The CDR3 coding sequence is TGCGCCAGCAGCTTGGACCGGGACAGGGCGTTTTGGGAGCAGTTCTTC. Its protein is CASSLDRDRAFWEQFF. The chain couples TRBV5-1 to TRBJ2-1, with 9 bases that match TRBD1. Germline V lookup: CDR1 SGHRS, CDR2 YFSETQ. This CDR3 is 16 amino acids long. V gave up 0 bases and J gave up 10 bases; unmatched junction bases: 11.

This clone was seen once. The rearrangement uses TRBV6-1 and TRBJ1-1; the D gene is possibly TRBD1 (6 bases). The CDR3 has 16 amino acids. Trimming stripped 1 base from V and 4 bases from J, with 16 bases between. Germline V gives CDR1 MNHNS, CDR2 SASEGT. The CDR3 nucleotides are TGTGCCAGCAGTGAAGGGATAGGGACACCGAGCACTGAAGCTTTCTTT. Protein product: CASSEGIGTPSTEAFF.

The rearrangement uses TRBV5-1 and TRBJ1-3; D is uncertain. Germline V CDR1 and CDR2: SGHRS, YFSETQ. This CDR3 is 15 amino acids long. V was trimmed by 5 bases and J by 0 bases, leaving 12 bases between them. The CDR3 sequence is CASRPTESSGNTIYF. CDR3 sequence (DNA): TGCGCCAGCAGACCGACGGAGAGCTCTGGAAACACCATATATTTT.

The rearrangement uses TRBV29-1 and TRBJ1-4; 8 bases fit TRBD1. CDR1 and CDR2 from the germline V gene are SQVTM and ANQGSEA. The trim removed 3 bases at V and 7 bases at J, leaving 4 bases unmatched. The CDR3 has 13 amino acids. The CDR3 sequence is CSVDPGQGEKLFF. The CDR3 DNA follows: TGCAGCGTTGACCCTGGACAGGGTGAAAAACTGTTTTTT.

V usage is TRBV2 and J usage is TRBJ2-5; 7 bases are a match to TRBD2. Germline V gene sequence: CDR1 SNHLY, CDR2 FYNNEI. The CDR3 has 13 residues. J lost 5 bases, V lost 4 bases, and 4 bases had no gene match. The CDR3: CASSGGRAETQYF. CDR3 in DNA: TGTGCCAGCAGTGGGGGGAGGGCGGAGACCCAGTACTTC.

The gene calls are TRBV6-1 and TRBJ2-5; D unresolved. CDR1 is MNHNS, CDR2 SASEGT, per germline. V lost 6 bases to trimming and J lost 0 bases, with 2 bases between them. CDR3 length: 11 residues. The chain's CDR3 is CASSYQETQYF. DNA of the CDR3: TGTGCCAGCAGCTACCAAGAGACCCAGTACTTC.

In nucleotides, the CDR3 is TGTGCCAGCAGCCGTATTACTAGCACAGATACGCAGTATTTT. It codes for CASSRITSTDTQYF. The V call is TRBV7-2, the J call TRBJ2-3; D remains ambiguous. CDR1 and CDR2 from the germline V gene are SGHTA and FQGNSA. The CDR3 runs to 14 residues. Trimming shortened V by 5 bases and J by 0 bases, and 9 bases separated the two germline ends. Filled out from reference TRBV7-2 and TRBJ2-3, the complete variable domain reads GAGVSQSPSNKVTEKGKDVELRCDPISGHTALYWYRQSLGQGLEFLIYFQGNSAPDKSGLPSDRFSAERTGGSVSTLTIQRTQQEDSAVYLCASSRITSTDTQYFGPGTRLTVL.

There are a few counts of this clone. V gene TRBV9 combines with J gene TRBJ2-6, with D possibly TRBD1 on 5 matching bases. Germline V gene lookup returns CDR1 SGDLS and CDR2 YYNGEE. The CDR3 has 19 residues. V dropped 4 bases and J dropped 0 bases, with 20 bases sitting between them. This CDR3 is CASSPRGRGTPSGANVLTF. The CDR3 DNA sequence: TGTGCCAGCAGCCCTAGGGGAAGAGGCACACCCTCTGGGGCCAACGTCCTGACTTTC.

The chain has TRBV30 and TRBJ1-4; 8 positions agree with TRBD1. Germline V CDR1 and CDR2: GTSNPN, SVGIG (reference sequence). There are 13 residues in the CDR3. The V and J ends lost 3 bases and 5 bases, in that order; junction bases with no gene match: 2. CDR3 DNA sequence: TGTGCCTGGAGCGGACAGGGAAATGAAAAACTGTTTTTT. Residues: CAWSGQGNEKLFF.

This clone has just a few counts. The V call is TRBV4-1, the J call TRBJ1-4; D might be TRBD1 (6 bases). The CDR3 loop spans 15 amino acids. Germline V gene data show CDR1 as MGHRA and CDR2 as YSYEKL. The V gene lost 6 bases and the J gene lost 4 bases, with 15 bases spanning the gap. The CDR3 sequence is CASSWGGRDNEKLFF. The CDR3 region has the DNA TGCGCCAGCAGTTGGGGGGGGCGAGATAATGAAAAACTGTTTTTT.

The chain employs TRBV9 and TRBJ2-3; TRBD1 matches 10 bases. With V trimmed by 1 base and J by 4 bases, 3 bases remained unmatched. Germline lookup yields CDR1 SGDLS and CDR2 YYNGEE. The CDR3 runs to 15 residues. CDR3 residues: CASSVRQGAPDTQYF. The CDR3 DNA sequence: TGTGCCAGCAGCGTAAGACAGGGGGCTCCAGATACGCAGTATTTT.

The genes are TRBV7-9 and TRBJ2-6; possibly TRBD1 for D (6 bases). The germline CDR1 and CDR2 sequences are SEHNR and FQNEAQ (reference sequence). CDR3 length: 19 amino acids. V was shortened by 6 bases and J by 0 bases, with 21 bases between the two germline ends. The CDR3: CASSPPRGHIYSGANVLTF. The CDR3 DNA reads as TGTGCCAGCAGTCCCCCCCGGGGACATATCTACTCTGGGGCCAACGTCCTGACTTTC.

The chain carries TRBV7-3 and TRBJ1-4; D not resolved. Germline CDR1 is SGHTA and CDR2 is FQGTGA. The V gene lost 0 bases and the J gene lost 8 bases, with 16 bases spanning the gap. The CDR3 loop spans 16 amino acids. CDR3 amino acids: CASSLTGSAALEKLFF. CDR3 DNA: TGTGCCAGCAGCTTAACCGGGTCCGCCGCACTAGAAAAACTGTTTTTT.

V usage is TRBV27 and J usage is TRBJ2-1, with D unresolved. The CDR3 contains 13 residues. Germline V gene lookup returns CDR1 MNHEY and CDR2 SMNVEV (reference sequence). The V gene lost 2 bases and the J gene lost 8 bases, with 10 bases spanning the gap. The CDR3 DNA sequence: TGTGCCAGCAGTTTAGGCAGTATCCATGAGCAGTTCTTC. This gives the protein CASSLGSIHEQFF.

V is TRBV5-5 and J is TRBJ2-3, with D possibly matching TRBD1 (6 bases). V was cut by 3 bases and J by 0 bases, with 11 bases left in between. The CDR3 has 15 amino acids. In germline, CDR1 is SGHKS, CDR2 YYEKEE (reference sequence). CDR3 sequence reads: CASSSQGISTDTQYF. The CDR3 coding sequence is TGTGCCAGCAGCTCGCAGGGGATAAGCACAGATACGCAGTATTTT.

The chain has TRBV15 and TRBJ2-7; D call uncertain. This CDR3 has 12 residues. Per the germline V gene, CDR1 is LNHNV and CDR2 is YYDKDF (reference sequence). The V end was cut by 8 bases, the J end by 6 bases, with 14 bases between. The CDR3 reads CATSLLPGEQYF. In DNA, the CDR3 is TGTGCCACCTCACTACTCCCGGGCGAGCAGTACTTC.

The chain combines TRBV29-1 with TRBJ1-4; unclear D gene. V was clipped by 4 bases and J by 5 bases, with 17 bases between them. The V gene's germline CDR1 is SQVTM and CDR2 ANQGSEA. The CDR3 loop spans 15 amino acids. CDR3 DNA: TGCAGCGTTGCCATAATTGAGGGAGTGAATGAAAAACTGTTTTTT. It specifies CSVAIIEGVNEKLFF.

This chain uses TRBV7-2 with TRBJ2-1, with 8 bases identical to TRBD2. The CDR3 contains 15 residues. V was pared by 3 bases and J by 4 bases, with 5 bases of the junction left unmatched. Germline V CDR1 and CDR2: SGHTA, FQGNSA. The CDR3 sequence: CASSFKTGGYNEQFF. CDR3 DNA: TGTGCCAGCAGCTTCAAAACGGGGGGGTACAATGAGCAGTTCTTC. Supplemented by reference TRBV7-2 and TRBJ2-1, the full variable domain reads GAGVSQSPSNKVTEKGKDVELRCDPISGHTALYWYRQSLGQGLEFLIYFQGNSAPDKSGLPSDRFSAERTGGSVSTLTIQRTQQEDSAVYLCASSFKTGGYNEQFFGPGTRLTVL.

The genes are TRBV5-1 and TRBJ2-1; perhaps TRBD1 as D (5 bases). Germline V lookup: CDR1 SGHRS, CDR2 YFSETQ. The germline V and J ends were trimmed by 4 bases and 3 bases, with 8 bases remaining between them. CDR3 length equals 13 residues. This CDR3 reads CASSPTDYNEQFF. CDR3 DNA: TGCGCCAGCAGCCCGACAGACTACAATGAGCAGTTCTTC.